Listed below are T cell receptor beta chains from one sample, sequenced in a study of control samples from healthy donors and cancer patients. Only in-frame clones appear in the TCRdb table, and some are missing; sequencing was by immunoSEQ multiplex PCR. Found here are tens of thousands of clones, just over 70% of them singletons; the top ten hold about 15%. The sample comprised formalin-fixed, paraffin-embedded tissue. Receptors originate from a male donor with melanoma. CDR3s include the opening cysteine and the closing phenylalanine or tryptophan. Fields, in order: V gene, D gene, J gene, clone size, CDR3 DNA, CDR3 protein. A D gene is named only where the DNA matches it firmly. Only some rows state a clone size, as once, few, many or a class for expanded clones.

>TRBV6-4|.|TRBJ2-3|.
TGTGCCAGCACCCACGGGGGCAGGGGGGTTTTGGATACGCAGTATTTT
CASTHGGRGVLDTQYF
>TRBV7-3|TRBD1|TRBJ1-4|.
TGTGCCAGCAGCCGGGGACAGGGAGTTAATGAAAAACTGTTTTTT
CASSRGQGVNEKLFF
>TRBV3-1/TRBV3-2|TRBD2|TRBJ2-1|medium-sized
TGTGCCAGCAGCCGCTCGACTAGCGGGGGCAATGAGCAGTTCTTC
CASSRSTSGGNEQFF
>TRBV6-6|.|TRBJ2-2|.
TGTGCCAGCAGTTCATCGAACACCGGGGAGCTGTTTTTT
CASSSSNTGELFF
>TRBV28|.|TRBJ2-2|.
TGTGCCAGCAGTCTACGGACAGGGGAGCTGTTTTTT
CASSLRTGELFF
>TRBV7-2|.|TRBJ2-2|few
TGTGCCAGCAGCTTAGCCCCAGGGGCGAACACCGGGGAGCTGTTTTTT
CASSLAPGANTGELFF
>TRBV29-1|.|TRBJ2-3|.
TGCAGCGTTGCCTCAACCCCGAGCCCAGATACGCAGTATTTT
CSVASTPSPDTQYF
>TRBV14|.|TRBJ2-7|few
TGTGCCAGCAGCAAGGACAGCTACGAGCAGTACTTC
CASSKDSYEQYF
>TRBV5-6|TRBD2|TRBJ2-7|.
TGTGCCAGCAGCTTCGCTAGCGGGTTTATCGAGCAGTACTTC
CASSFASGFIEQYF
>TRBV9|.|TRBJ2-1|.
TGTGCCAGCAGCGCCGGGAGCCCGTCCTACAATGAGCAGTTCTTC
CASSAGSPSYNEQFF
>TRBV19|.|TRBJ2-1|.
TGTGCCAGTAGTATCGCGGACAGAAATGAGCAGTTCTTC
CASSIADRNEQFF
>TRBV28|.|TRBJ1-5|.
TGTGCCAGCAGTTTCAAGGGAGACCAGCCCCAGCATTTT
CASSFKGDQPQHF
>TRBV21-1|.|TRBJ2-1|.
TGTGCCAGCACCCCAGGGCGGGAGCTGTATGAGCAGTTCTTC
CASTPGRELYEQFF
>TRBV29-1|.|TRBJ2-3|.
TGCAGCGTTGAAGATCGGGGTCAACTCACAGATACGCAGTATTTT
CSVEDRGQLTDTQYF
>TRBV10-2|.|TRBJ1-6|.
TGCGCCAGCAGTGGTCCCGCTTCACCCCTCCACTTT
CASSGPASPLHF
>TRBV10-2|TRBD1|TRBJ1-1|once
TGCGCCAGCACTCCGGGCGGGACAGGGGTCACTGAAGCTTTCTTT
CASTPGGTGVTEAFF
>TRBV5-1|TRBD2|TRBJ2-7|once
TGCGCCAGCAGCTTGGGGTTGGGAGCGGGAGCCTACGAGCAGTACTTC
CASSLGLGAGAYEQYF
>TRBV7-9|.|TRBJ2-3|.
TGTGCCAGCAGCTTCCGGACTGACACAGATACGCAGTATTTT
CASSFRTDTDTQYF